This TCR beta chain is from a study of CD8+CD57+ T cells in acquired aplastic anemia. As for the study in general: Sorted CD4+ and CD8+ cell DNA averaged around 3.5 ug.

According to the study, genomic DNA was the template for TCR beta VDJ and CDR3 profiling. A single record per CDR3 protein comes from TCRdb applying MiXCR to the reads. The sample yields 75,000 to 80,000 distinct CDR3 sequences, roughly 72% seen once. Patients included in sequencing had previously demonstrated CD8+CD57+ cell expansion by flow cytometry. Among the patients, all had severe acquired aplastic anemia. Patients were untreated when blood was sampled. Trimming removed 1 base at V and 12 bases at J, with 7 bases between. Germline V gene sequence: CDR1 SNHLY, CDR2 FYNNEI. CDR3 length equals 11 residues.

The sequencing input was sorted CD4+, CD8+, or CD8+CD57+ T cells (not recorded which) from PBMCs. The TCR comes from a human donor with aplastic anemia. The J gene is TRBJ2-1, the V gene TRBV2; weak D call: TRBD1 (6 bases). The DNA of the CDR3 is TGTGCCAGCAGTGAAGGCAGGGGGCAGTTCTTC. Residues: CASSEGRGQFF.